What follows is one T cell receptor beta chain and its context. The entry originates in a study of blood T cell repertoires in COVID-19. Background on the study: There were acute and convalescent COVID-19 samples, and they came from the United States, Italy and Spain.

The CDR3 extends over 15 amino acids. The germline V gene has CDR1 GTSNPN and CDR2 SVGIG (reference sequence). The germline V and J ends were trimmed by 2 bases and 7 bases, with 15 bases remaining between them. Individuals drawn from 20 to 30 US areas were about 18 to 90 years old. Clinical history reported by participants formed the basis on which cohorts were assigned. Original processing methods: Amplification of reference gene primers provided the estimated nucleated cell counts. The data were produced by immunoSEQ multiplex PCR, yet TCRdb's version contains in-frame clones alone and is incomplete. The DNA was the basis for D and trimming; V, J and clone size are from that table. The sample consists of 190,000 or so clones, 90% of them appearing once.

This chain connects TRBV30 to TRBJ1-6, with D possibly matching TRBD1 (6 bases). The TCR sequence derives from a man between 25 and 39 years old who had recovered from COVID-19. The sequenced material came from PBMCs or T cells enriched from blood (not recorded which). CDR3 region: CAWSLGTTPNSPLHF. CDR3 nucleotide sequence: TGTGCCTGGAGTTTAGGGACAACGCCGAATTCACCCCTCCACTTT.